This T cell receptor beta chain was documented in a study of blood T cell repertoires in COVID-19. Per the original data handling: Cell counts per sample came from amplifying reference gene primers. TCRdb keeps only in-frame clones here, not all; method: immunoSEQ multiplex PCR. V, J and clone size are those of that table, while D and trimming were read from the DNA. The sample lists 300,000 to 350,000 clones, approximately 85% occurring once. The TCR originated in a man between 25 and 39 years old who had recovered from COVID-19. The source material was PBMCs or T cells enriched from blood (not recorded which).

The CDR3 region has the DNA TGTGCCAGCAGTCCATCGGAAAGGGCGGGGGATGGTAGGACTGAAGCTTTCTTT. Translated, it gives CASSPSERAGDGRTEAFF. J is TRBJ1-1 and V is TRBV6-6; D perhaps matches TRBD1 (5 bases). The V end was cut by 5 bases, the J end by 5 bases, with 27 bases between. The CDR3 length is 18 residues. From germline, CDR1 is MNHNY and CDR2 SVGAGI (reference sequence).